This entry features one T cell receptor (beta chain) sequence. These data come from a study of blood T cell repertoires in COVID-19. Libraries were prepared by immunoSEQ multiplex PCR; TCRdb keeps only in-frame clonotypes and omits some of them. The table includes around 300,000 clones, about 90% detected once. Individuals aged roughly 18 to 95 years were recruited from 24 US areas. Categorization into cohorts depended on clinical history that participants reported. Recovered status in Cohort 3 required two negative PCRs, clearance, or symptom resolution. Sequencing input: PBMCs or T cells enriched from blood (not recorded which). The origin of this receptor is a man aged 30-40 years who had recovered from COVID-19.

This chain's CDR3 is CASSPRGLGGELFF. As DNA, the CDR3 is TGCGCCAGCAGTCCGAGGGGGCTAGGCGGGGAGCTGTTTTTT. This chain uses TRBV10-1 with TRBJ2-2; TRBD1 matches at 7 bases. Germline CDR1 reads WNHNN; CDR2 reads SYGVQD (reference sequence). The CDR3 covers 14 residues. V shed 5 bases and J 7 bases; nucleotides not matched to a gene: 7.